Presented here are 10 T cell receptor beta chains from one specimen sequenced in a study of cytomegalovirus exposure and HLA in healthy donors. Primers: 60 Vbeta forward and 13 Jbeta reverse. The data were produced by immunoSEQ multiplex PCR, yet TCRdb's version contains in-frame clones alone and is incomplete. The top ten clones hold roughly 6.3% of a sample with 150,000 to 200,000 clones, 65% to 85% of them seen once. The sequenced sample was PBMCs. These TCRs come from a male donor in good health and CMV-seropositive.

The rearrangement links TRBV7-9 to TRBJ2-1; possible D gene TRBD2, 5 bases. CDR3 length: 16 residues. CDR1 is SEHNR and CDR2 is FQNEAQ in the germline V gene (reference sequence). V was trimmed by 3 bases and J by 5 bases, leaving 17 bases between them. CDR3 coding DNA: TGTGCCAGCAGCTTTGGACCCGGGAAGAGCCACAATGAGCAGTTCTTC. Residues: CASSFGPGKSHNEQFF.

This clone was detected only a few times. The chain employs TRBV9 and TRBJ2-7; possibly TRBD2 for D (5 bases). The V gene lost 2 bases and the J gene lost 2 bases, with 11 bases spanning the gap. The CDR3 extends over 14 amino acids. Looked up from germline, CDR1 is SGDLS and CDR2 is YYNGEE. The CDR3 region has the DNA TGTGCCAGCAGCGTCAGAACCGGGGCCTACGAGCAGTACTTC. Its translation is CASSVRTGAYEQYF.

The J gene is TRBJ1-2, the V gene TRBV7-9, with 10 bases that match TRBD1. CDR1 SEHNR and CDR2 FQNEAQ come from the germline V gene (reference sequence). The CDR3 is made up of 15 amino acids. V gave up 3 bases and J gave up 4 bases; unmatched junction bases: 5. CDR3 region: CASSFRGQGLYGYTF. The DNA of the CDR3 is TGTGCCAGCAGCTTCCGGGGACAGGGGCTCTATGGCTACACCTTC.

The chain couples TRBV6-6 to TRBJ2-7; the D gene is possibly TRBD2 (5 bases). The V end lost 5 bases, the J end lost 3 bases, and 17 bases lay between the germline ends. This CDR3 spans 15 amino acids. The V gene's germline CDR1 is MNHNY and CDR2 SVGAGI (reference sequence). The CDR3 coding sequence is TGTGCCAGCAGTCCCGGACGGACTCGCCACTACGAGCAGTACTTC. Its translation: CASSPGRTRHYEQYF.

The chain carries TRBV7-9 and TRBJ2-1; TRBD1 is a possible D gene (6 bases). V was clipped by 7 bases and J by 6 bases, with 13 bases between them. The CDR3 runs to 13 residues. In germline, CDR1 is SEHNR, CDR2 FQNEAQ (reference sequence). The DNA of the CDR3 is TGTGCCAGCACCTGGACAGAAGTCAATGAGCAGTTCTTC. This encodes CASTWTEVNEQFF.

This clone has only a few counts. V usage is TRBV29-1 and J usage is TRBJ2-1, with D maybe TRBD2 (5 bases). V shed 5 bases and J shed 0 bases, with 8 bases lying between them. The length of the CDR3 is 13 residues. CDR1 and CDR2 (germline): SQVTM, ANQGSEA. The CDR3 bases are TGCAGCGTTCGGGAAAGCTCCTACAATGAGCAGTTCTTC. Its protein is CSVRESSYNEQFF.

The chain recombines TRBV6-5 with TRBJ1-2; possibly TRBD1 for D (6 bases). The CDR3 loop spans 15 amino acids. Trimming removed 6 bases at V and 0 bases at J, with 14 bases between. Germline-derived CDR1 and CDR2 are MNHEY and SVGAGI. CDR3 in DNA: TGTGCCAGCAGCCGAACGACAGGCCCTAACTATGGCTACACCTTC. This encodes CASSRTTGPNYGYTF.

This chain's CDR3 is CASSFGQGNSPLHF. The CDR3 DNA reads as TGTGCCAGCAGCTTCGGACAGGGGAATTCACCCCTCCACTTT. This chain connects TRBV7-9 to TRBJ1-6; 9 nucleotides align to TRBD1. Germline lookup yields CDR1 SEHNR and CDR2 FQNEAQ (reference sequence). The CDR3 has 14 amino acids. V lost 3 bases, J lost 7 bases, and 1 base stayed unmatched.

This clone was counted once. In DNA form, the CDR3 reads TGTGCCAGCAGCGTAACTAGCGAGGCCTTCAATGAGCAGTTCTTC. It is translated as CASSVTSEAFNEQFF. This chain connects TRBV9 to TRBJ2-1; 7 nucleotides line up with TRBD2. The CDR3 runs 15 residues. Germline V CDR1 and CDR2: SGDLS, YYNGEE. After removal of 1 base from V and 6 bases from J, the junction contained 7 bases not matched to a gene. Filled out from reference TRBV9 and TRBJ2-1, the complete variable domain reads DSGVTQTPKHLITATGQRVTLRCSPRSGDLSVYWYQQSLDQGLQFLIQYYNGEERAKGNILERFSAQQFPDLHSELNLSSLELGDSALYFCASSVTSEAFNEQFFGPGTRLTVL.

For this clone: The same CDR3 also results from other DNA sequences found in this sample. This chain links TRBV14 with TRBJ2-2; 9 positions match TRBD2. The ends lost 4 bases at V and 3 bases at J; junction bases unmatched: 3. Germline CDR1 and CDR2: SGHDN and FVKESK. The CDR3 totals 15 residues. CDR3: CASSRRLADTGELFF. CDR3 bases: TGTGCCAGCAGCCGAAGACTAGCGGACACCGGGGAGCTGTTTTTT.